This is a list of T cell receptor beta chains from one sample in a study of shared clonotypes between healthy human individuals. The method was immunoSEQ multiplex PCR; TCRdb's version includes in-frame clones alone and lacks a portion of them. The table shows 1.4 million to 1.5 million clones, with approximately 96% occurring only once. What was sequenced was naive CD4+ T cells sorted from blood. The receptors shown here come from a young man in good health. Each CDR3 is given with its conserved first and last residue. Each record gives: V gene, J gene, D gene, clone size, CDR3 protein, CDR3 DNA. D genes are given only for firm matches. Clone size, where shown, is once, few, many, or a class for clones that have expanded.

TRBV18	TRBJ1-2	.	.	CASSPATDYGYTF	TGTGCCAGCTCACCTGCCACGGACTATGGCTACACCTTC
TRBV29-1	TRBJ2-7	.	.	CSVEDYEQYF	TGCAGCGTTGAAGACTACGAGCAGTACTTC
TRBV29-1	TRBJ2-7	.	.	CSVIDRDTSYEQYF	TGCAGCGTAATAGACCGGGACACCTCCTACGAGCAGTACTTC
TRBV6-1	TRBJ2-7	.	.	CASKSYRVKEQYF	TGTGCCAGTAAATCTTACAGGGTCAAGGAGCAGTACTTC
TRBV18	TRBJ1-2	.	.	CASSPKDSFTYGYTF	TGTGCCAGCTCACCGAAGGACAGCTTTACCTATGGCTACACCTTC
TRBV20-1	TRBJ2-7	.	.	CSAKSGYEQYF	TGCAGTGCTAAGAGCGGCTACGAGCAGTACTTC
TRBV2	TRBJ2-3	TRBD2	.	CASSEAPLAGGTLTDTQYF	TGTGCCAGCAGTGAAGCGCCCCTAGCGGGAGGTACCCTCACAGATACGCAGTATTTT
TRBV9	TRBJ2-1	.	.	CASSTNLGSYNEQFF	TGTGCCAGCAGCACAAATTTAGGCTCCTACAATGAGCAGTTCTTC
TRBV29-1	TRBJ2-3	.	.	CSVEIISGGSTDTQYF	TGCAGCGTTGAAATAATTAGCGGAGGGAGCACAGATACGCAGTATTTT
TRBV7-2	TRBJ2-7	TRBD2	once	CASSASSGAMSEQYF	TGTGCCAGCAGCGCCTCTAGCGGAGCGATGAGCGAGCAGTACTTC
TRBV15	TRBJ2-1	.	.	CATSGGLTPPPDEQFF	TGTGCCACCAGCGGGGGACTCACGCCCCCCCCTGATGAGCAGTTCTTC
TRBV19	TRBJ2-7	.	.	CASSRGRVDYEQYF	TGTGCCAGTAGCCGAGGCAGGGTGGACTACGAGCAGTACTTC
TRBV11-2	TRBJ2-7	.	.	CASNRVSEQYF	TGTGCCAGCAATCGGGTATCCGAGCAGTACTTC
TRBV1	TRBJ2-1	.	.	CTSSQDCLANYNEQFF	TGCACCAGCAGCCAAGATTGCCTAGCGAACTACAATGAGCAGTTCTTC
TRBV6-5	TRBJ2-5	TRBD1	.	CASRSPGQGQETQYF	TGTGCCAGCAGATCACCGGGACAGGGGCAAGAGACCCAGTACTTC
TRBV7-2	TRBJ1-4	.	.	CASSLYPSNEKLFF	TGTGCCAGCAGCTTGTATCCGTCTAATGAAAAACTGTTTTTT
TRBV7-8	TRBJ2-7	TRBD2	.	CASTLAVASGGSSYEQYF	TGTGCCAGCACCTTGGCGGTGGCTAGCGGGGGCAGCTCCTACGAGCAGTACTTC
TRBV5-1	TRBJ2-5	.	.	CASSFPHTGEAQYF	TGCGCCAGCAGCTTCCCGCATACGGGGGAGGCCCAGTACTTC
TRBV10-3	TRBJ1-5	.	.	CAISESPFPGGNQPQHF	TGTGCCATCAGTGAGTCCCCATTCCCAGGGGGCAATCAGCCCCAGCATTTT
TRBV5-6	TRBJ2-5	TRBD2	.	CASSLLAGTQETQYF	TGTGCCAGCAGCCTCCTAGCGGGAACTCAAGAGACCCAGTACTTC
TRBV7-9	TRBJ2-1	TRBD2	.	CASSFPVAGGSNEQFF	TGTGCCAGCAGCTTTCCTGTAGCGGGAGGATCCAATGAGCAGTTCTTC
TRBV6-1	TRBJ2-5	.	once	CASSAIETQYF	TGTGCCAGCAGTGCTATAGAGACCCAGTACTTC
TRBV7-2	TRBJ2-1	.	.	CASSPRRNEQFF	TGTGCCAGCAGCCCGCGCCGCAATGAGCAGTTCTTC
TRBV5-1	TRBJ1-1	TRBD1	.	CASSLPGQDAEAFF	TGCGCCAGCAGCTTACCGGGACAGGACGCTGAAGCTTTCTTT
TRBV10-3	TRBJ2-3	TRBD2	.	CAISELKGGPKADTQYF	TGTGCCATCAGTGAGTTGAAGGGAGGGCCGAAAGCAGATACGCAGTATTTT
TRBV19	TRBJ2-2	.	.	CASRERSLGGELFF	TGTGCCAGTAGGGAGCGGTCCCTCGGGGGGGAGCTGTTTTTT
TRBV10-3	TRBJ1-5	TRBD1	.	CAISESQGGRENQPQHF	TGTGCCATCAGTGAGTCTCAGGGGGGAAGAGAAAATCAGCCCCAGCATTTT
TRBV5-4	TRBJ1-2	TRBD1	.	CASSSNDRGLGYGYTF	TGTGCCAGCAGCTCAAATGACAGGGGGCTCGGCTATGGCTACACCTTC
TRBV15	TRBJ1-1	.	.	CATSRDLGGENTEAFF	TGTGCCACCAGCAGAGATTTGGGGGGTGAAAACACTGAAGCTTTCTTT
TRBV4-1	TRBJ2-7	.	.	CASSPDLTVVGEQYF	TGCGCCAGCAGCCCCGATCTGACAGTTGTAGGCGAGCAGTACTTC
TRBV5-6	TRBJ2-2	.	.	CASSLGLARNTGELFF	TGTGCCAGCAGCTTAGGTCTAGCGAGGAACACCGGGGAGCTGTTTTTT
TRBV7-2	TRBJ2-7	.	.	CASSFQGRGGEQYF	TGTGCCAGCAGCTTTCAAGGCAGGGGGGGAGAGCAGTACTTC
TRBV27	TRBJ2-5	.	.	CASSWRGAQYF	TGTGCCAGCAGTTGGAGAGGGGCCCAGTACTTC
TRBV5-1	TRBJ1-4	.	.	CASSPDVGSEKLFF	TGCGCCAGCAGCCCCGACGTGGGGAGTGAAAAACTGTTTTTT
TRBV25-1	TRBJ1-4	.	.	CASRPDLDEKLFF	TGTGCCAGCCGACCGGACCTTGACGAAAAACTGTTTTTT
TRBV10-1	TRBJ2-7	TRBD2	.	CASSESRGRPPYEQYF	TGCGCCAGCAGTGAGTCCCGCGGGAGACCTCCCTACGAGCAGTACTTC
TRBV15	TRBJ2-7	.	.	CATSRSPTGSYEQYF	TGTGCCACCAGCAGATCCCCGACAGGTAGCTACGAGCAGTACTTC
TRBV5-1	TRBJ2-7	TRBD1	.	CASSSTDRDRVHEQYF	TGCGCCAGCAGCTCTACAGACCGGGACAGGGTCCACGAGCAGTACTTC
TRBV6-6	TRBJ2-6	TRBD1	.	CASRYTGAGANVLTF	TGTGCCAGCAGGTATACAGGGGCCGGGGCCAACGTCCTGACTTTC
TRBV18	TRBJ2-6	TRBD1	.	CASSPRPGQGALGANVLTF	TGTGCCAGCTCACCCCGCCCGGGACAGGGGGCGCTCGGGGCCAACGTCCTGACTTTC
TRBV5-1	TRBJ2-2	.	.	CASSFLDPNTGELFF	TGCGCCAGCAGCTTCCTGGACCCGAACACCGGGGAGCTGTTTTTT
TRBV6-1	TRBJ2-3	.	.	CASRELGITDTQYF	TGTGCCAGCAGGGAACTAGGGATCACAGATACGCAGTATTTT
TRBV6-5	TRBJ1-2	TRBD1	.	CASSPGGDGYTF	TGTGCCAGCAGCCCAGGGGGCGATGGCTACACCTTC
TRBV12-5	TRBJ1-1	TRBD1	.	CASGLAQGAHTEAFF	TGTGCTAGTGGTTTGGCACAGGGGGCACACACTGAAGCTTTCTTT
TRBV6-6	TRBJ2-3	.	once	CASRDRDRSTDTQYF	TGTGCCAGCAGAGACCGGGACCGCTCCACAGATACGCAGTATTTT
TRBV9	TRBJ2-7	.	.	CASSGTGTIYEQYF	TGTGCCAGCAGCGGCACCGGGACGATCTACGAGCAGTACTTC
TRBV20-1	TRBJ2-1	.	.	CSASSDEQFF	TGCAGTGCAAGCAGCGATGAGCAGTTCTTC
TRBV2	TRBJ1-2	.	.	CAVLQGYYGYTF	TGTGCCGTACTACAGGGTTACTATGGCTACACCTTC
TRBV5-1	TRBJ1-4	.	.	CASSLAGQNNEKLFF	TGCGCCAGCAGCTTGGCCGGCCAGAATAATGAAAAACTGTTTTTT
TRBV5-6	TRBJ2-3	TRBD1	.	CASSKGQEFGDTQYF	TGTGCCAGCAGCAAGGGACAGGAGTTCGGGGATACGCAGTATTTT